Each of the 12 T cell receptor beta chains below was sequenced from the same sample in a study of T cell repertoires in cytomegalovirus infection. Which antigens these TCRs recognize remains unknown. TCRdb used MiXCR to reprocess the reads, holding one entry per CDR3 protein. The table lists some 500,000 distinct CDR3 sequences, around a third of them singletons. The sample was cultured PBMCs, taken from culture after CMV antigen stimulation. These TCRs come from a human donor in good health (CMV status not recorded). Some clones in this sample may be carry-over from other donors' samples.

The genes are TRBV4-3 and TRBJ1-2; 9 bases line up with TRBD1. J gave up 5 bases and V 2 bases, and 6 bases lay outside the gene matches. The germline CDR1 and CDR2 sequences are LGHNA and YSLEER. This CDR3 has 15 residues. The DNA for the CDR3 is TGCGCCAGCAGCCAAAGCCCTGGGACAGGGTATGGCTACACCTTC. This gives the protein CASSQSPGTGYGYTF.

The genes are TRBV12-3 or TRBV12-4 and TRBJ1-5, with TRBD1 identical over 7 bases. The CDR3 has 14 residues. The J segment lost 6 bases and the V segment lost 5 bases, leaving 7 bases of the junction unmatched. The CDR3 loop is CASSQTGTGQPQHF. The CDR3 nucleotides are TGTGCCAGCAGTCAGACAGGGACTGGTCAGCCCCAGCATTTT.

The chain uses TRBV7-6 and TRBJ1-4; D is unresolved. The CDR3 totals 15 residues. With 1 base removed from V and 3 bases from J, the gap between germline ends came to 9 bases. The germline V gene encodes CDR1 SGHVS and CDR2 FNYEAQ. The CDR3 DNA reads TGTGCCAGCAGCTTAGTGGACGGAGCTAATGAAAAACTGTTTTTT. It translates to CASSLVDGANEKLFF.

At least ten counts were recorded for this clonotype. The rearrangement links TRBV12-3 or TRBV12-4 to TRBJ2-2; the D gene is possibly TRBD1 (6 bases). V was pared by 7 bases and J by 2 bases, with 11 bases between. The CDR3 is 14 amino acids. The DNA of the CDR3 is TGTGCCAGCAACGGACAGTTAAACACCGGGGAGCTGTTTTTT. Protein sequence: CASNGQLNTGELFF.

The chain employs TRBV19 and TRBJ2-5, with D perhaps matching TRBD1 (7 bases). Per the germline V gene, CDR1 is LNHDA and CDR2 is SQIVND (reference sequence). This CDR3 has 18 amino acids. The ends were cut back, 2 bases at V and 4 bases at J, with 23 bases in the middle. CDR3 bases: TGTGCCAGTAGTATAACCCAACGTACAGGGGTGGAGGGAGAGACCCAGTACTTC. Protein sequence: CASSITQRTGVEGETQYF. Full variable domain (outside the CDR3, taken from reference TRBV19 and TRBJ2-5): DGGITQSPKYLFRKEGQNVTLSCEQNLNHDAMYWYRQDPGQGLRLIYYSQIVNDFQKGDIAEGYSVSREKKESFPLTVTSAQKNPTAFYLCASSITQRTGVEGETQYFGPGTRLLVL.

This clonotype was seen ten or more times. This CDR3 is CASSPNRESRMNTEAFF. In DNA form, the CDR3 reads TGTGCCAGCAGCCCAAACAGGGAGTCTCGCATGAACACTGAAGCTTTCTTT. The chain has TRBV7-8 and TRBJ1-1, with D perhaps TRBD1 (6 bases). Germline-derived CDR1 and CDR2 are SGHVS and FQNEAQ. This CDR3 has 17 amino acids. V lost 5 bases and J 0 bases, leaving 19 bases between the germline ends. Filled out from reference TRBV7-8 and TRBJ1-1, the complete variable domain reads GAGVSQSPRYKVAKRGQDVALRCDPISGHVSLFWYQQALGQGPEFLTYFQNEAQLDKSGLPSDRFFAERPEGSVSTLKIQRTQQEDSAVYLCASSPNRESRMNTEAFFGQGTRLTVV.

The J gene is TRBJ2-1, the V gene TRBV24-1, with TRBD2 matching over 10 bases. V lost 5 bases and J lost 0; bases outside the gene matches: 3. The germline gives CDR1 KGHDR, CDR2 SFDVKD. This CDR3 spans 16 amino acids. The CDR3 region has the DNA TGTGCCACCAGTGTCTCTAGCGGGAGCTCCTACAATGAGCAGTTCTTC. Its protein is CATSVSSGSSYNEQFF.

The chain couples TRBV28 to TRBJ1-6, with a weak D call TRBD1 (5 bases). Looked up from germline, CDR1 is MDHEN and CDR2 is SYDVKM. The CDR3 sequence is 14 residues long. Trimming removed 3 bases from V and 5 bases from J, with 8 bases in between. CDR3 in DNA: TGTGCCAGCAGTTTTGAGGGGAATAATTCACCCCTCCACTTT. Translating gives CASSFEGNNSPLHF.

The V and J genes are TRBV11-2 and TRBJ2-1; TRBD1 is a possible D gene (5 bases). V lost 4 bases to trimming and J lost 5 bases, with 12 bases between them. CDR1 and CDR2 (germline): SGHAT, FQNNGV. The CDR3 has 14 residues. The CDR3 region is CASSSRTNDNEQFF. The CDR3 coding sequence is TGTGCCAGCAGCTCGCGGACAAACGACAATGAGCAGTTCTTC.

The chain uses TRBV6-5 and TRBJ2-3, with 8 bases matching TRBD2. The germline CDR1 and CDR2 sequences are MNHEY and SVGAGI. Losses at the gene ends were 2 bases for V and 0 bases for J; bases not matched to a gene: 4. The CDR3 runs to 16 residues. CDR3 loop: CASSYRRGESTDTQYF. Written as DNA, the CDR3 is TGTGCCAGCAGTTACAGGCGGGGGGAGAGCACAGATACGCAGTATTTT.

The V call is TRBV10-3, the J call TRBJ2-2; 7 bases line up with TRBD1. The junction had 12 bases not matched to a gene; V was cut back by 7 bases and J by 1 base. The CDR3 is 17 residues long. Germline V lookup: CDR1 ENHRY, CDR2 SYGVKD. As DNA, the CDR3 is TGTGCCATCACGAAGACAGGGACCGGGAAGAACACCGGGGAGCTGTTTTTT. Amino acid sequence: CAITKTGTGKNTGELFF.

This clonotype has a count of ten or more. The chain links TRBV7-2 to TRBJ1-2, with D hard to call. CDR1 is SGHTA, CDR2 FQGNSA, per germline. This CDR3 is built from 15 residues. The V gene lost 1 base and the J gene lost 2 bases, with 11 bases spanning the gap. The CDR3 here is CASSLDQIPNYGYTF. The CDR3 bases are TGTGCCAGCAGCTTAGATCAGATCCCAAACTATGGCTACACCTTC.